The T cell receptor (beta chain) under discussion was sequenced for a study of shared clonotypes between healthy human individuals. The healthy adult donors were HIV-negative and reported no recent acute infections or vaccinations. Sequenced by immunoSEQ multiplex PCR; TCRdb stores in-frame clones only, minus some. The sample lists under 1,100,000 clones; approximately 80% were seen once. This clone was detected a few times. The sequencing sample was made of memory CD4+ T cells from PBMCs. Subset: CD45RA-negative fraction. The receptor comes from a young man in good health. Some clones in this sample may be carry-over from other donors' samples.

The CDR3, as DNA: TGTGCCAGCAGTTTATCGTTTGCTCGGTTCCGCAATCAGCCCCAGCATTTT. Protein product: CASSLSFARFRNQPQHF. This sequence joins TRBV27 and TRBJ1-5, with no clear D. Germline lookup yields CDR1 MNHEY and CDR2 SMNVEV (reference sequence). Trimming took off 0 bases at V and 2 bases at J, with 14 bases between the two ends. The CDR3 sequence is 17 residues long.